This is a list of T cell receptor beta chains from one sample in a study of blood T cell repertoires in COVID-19. TCRdb's table, derived via immunoSEQ multiplex PCR, lists solely in-frame clones and lacks some. The sample contains a few hundred thousand clones, about 90% of which appear only once. The sample consisted of PBMCs or T cells enriched from blood (not recorded which). The receptors come from a woman aged 45-65 years who had been exposed to COVID-19. CDR3s include the opening cysteine and the closing phenylalanine or tryptophan. The D gene is left open where the match is weak. Size tells how often a clone was seen (once, few, many) or the class of an expanded clone, and some rows leave it out.

V gene	clone size	J gene	D gene	CDR3 DNA	CDR3 protein
TRBV6-5	-	TRBJ2-2	TRBD1	TGTGCCAGCAGTTACTCGGCAGGACAGGGGGCCGGGGAGCTGTTTTTT	CASSYSAGQGAGELFF
TRBV5-1	-	TRBJ2-6	-	TGCGCCAGCAGAACAGCCTCTGGGGCCAACGTCCTGACTTTC	CASRTASGANVLTF
TRBV19	many	TRBJ1-1	TRBD1	TGTGCCAGTAGCTCCGGGACAGGGGGCCGGCGGGCTGAAGCTTTCTTT	CASSSGTGGRRAEAFF
TRBV19	-	TRBJ1-4	-	TGTGCCAGTAGTAGCATAGTGGGCGGGAAGGAAAAACTGTTTTTT	CASSSIVGGKEKLFF
TRBV29-1	-	TRBJ2-7	-	TGCAGCGTTCGGCTAGTTTTGTCCTACGAGCAGTACTTC	CSVRLVLSYEQYF
TRBV30	-	TRBJ2-3	TRBD1	TGTGCCTGGAGGGGCCCCGGACAGGGTTTGCGGGATACGCAGTATTTT	CAWRGPGQGLRDTQYF
TRBV2	-	TRBJ1-5	-	TGTGCCAGCAATAATCAGGGTGGGAGCAATCAGCCCCAGCATTTT	CASNNQGGSNQPQHF
TRBV5-6	-	TRBJ2-3	TRBD1	TGTGCCAGCAGCAGGAGGGGTGGACAGGGGGCAAGAACAGATACGCAGTATTTT	CASSRRGGQGARTDTQYF
TRBV7-2	-	TRBJ2-3	TRBD2	TGTGCCAGCAGCTGGGACGCGGCTAGCGGGAGGGGGACGCAGTATTTT	CASSWDAASGRGTQYF
TRBV28	-	TRBJ1-5	-	TGTGCCAGCAGTCCTGGCCAGGGGTCCCAGCATTTT	CASSPGQGSQHF
TRBV7-8	-	TRBJ2-7	TRBD2	TGTGCCAGCAGCTTGGGGAACCGGGAGGCAAGAGACGAGCAGTACTTC	CASSLGNREARDEQYF
TRBV28	-	TRBJ1-1	TRBD1	TGTGCCAGCAGTTACGGACAGGGGACCGGCCTGAACACTGAAGCTTTCTTT	CASSYGQGTGLNTEAFF
TRBV30	-	TRBJ1-6	-	TGTGCCTGGGATATTAATAATTCACCCCTCCACTTT	CAWDINNSPLHF
TRBV5-7	-	TRBJ1-5	-	TGTGCCAGCAGCTTTGATACCCTGGCCGTTAAGTCCAATCAGCCCCAGCATTTT	CASSFDTLAVKSNQPQHF
TRBV7-9	-	TRBJ2-7	TRBD1	TGTGCCAGCAGTCCCGGGACAGGATCCTACGAGCAGTACTTC	CASSPGTGSYEQYF
TRBV19	-	TRBJ1-1	TRBD1	TGTGCCAGTAGTACTTGGACAGGGAACACTGAAGCTTTCTTT	CASSTWTGNTEAFF
TRBV28	-	TRBJ1-3	TRBD1	TGTGCCAGCACTATCGACAGGGGGCTTGGAAACACCATATATTTT	CASTIDRGLGNTIYF
TRBV7-6	-	TRBJ1-1	-	TGTGCCAGCAGCTTAGAGCAGAACACTGAAGCTTTCTTT	CASSLEQNTEAFF
TRBV6-1	-	TRBJ2-7	-	TGTGCCAGCAGTGCGGGGGTAAGGGCGGGGAGCTACGAGCAGTACTTC	CASSAGVRAGSYEQYF
TRBV5-5	-	TRBJ2-2	TRBD1	TGTGCCAGCAGACCTAGGGGGACAGCGAACACCGGGGAGCTGTTTTTT	CASRPRGTANTGELFF
TRBV5-6	once	TRBJ2-3	-	TGTGCCAGCAGCTTCCTTGACAGGTTAGCTTCTAGCACAGATACGCAGTATTTT	CASSFLDRLASSTDTQYF
TRBV18	-	TRBJ2-5	-	TGTGCCAGCTCACCTATCAACGGACTGCAAGAGACCCAGTACTTC	CASSPINGLQETQYF
TRBV30	-	TRBJ1-6	-	TGTGCCTGGAGTGTTCGCTCCTATAATTCACCCCTCCACTTT	CAWSVRSYNSPLHF
TRBV3-1/TRBV3-2	-	TRBJ2-2	TRBD1	TGTGCCAGCAGCCAACTACAGGGGGCCCTCCTGGCCGGGGAGCTGTTTTTT	CASSQLQGALLAGELFF
TRBV2	-	TRBJ2-3	TRBD2	TGTGCCAGCAGCGGACAGTCCCCTAGCGGGGGTCTTCCGGGGTATTTT	CASSGQSPSGGLPGYF
TRBV3-1/TRBV3-2	-	TRBJ1-2	TRBD1	TGTGCCAGCAGCCCTACCCCCGGGACAGGGGGCGTCTATGGCTACACCTTC	CASSPTPGTGGVYGYTF
TRBV28	-	TRBJ2-7	TRBD1	TGTGCCAGCAGTTCCGGGACAGTTTCCTACGAGCAGTACTTC	CASSSGTVSYEQYF
TRBV18	-	TRBJ2-3	-	TGTGCCAGCTCACCCCCCGGAGCGTTGCTTCCCGATACGCAGTATTTT	CASSPPGALLPDTQYF
TRBV7-2	-	TRBJ1-1	TRBD1	TGTGCCAGCAGCTGGACCCCAGGGGGCACTGAAGCTTTCTTT	CASSWTPGGTEAFF
TRBV29-1	few	TRBJ1-1	-	TGCAGCGTACAAACCATCCTGAACACTGAAGCTTTCTTT	CSVQTILNTEAFF
TRBV5-1	-	TRBJ1-1	-	TGCGCCAGCAGCTTGGCGGACAGACAAAACACTGAAGCTTTCTTT	CASSLADRQNTEAFF
TRBV18	-	TRBJ1-3	TRBD1	TGTGCCAGCTCACCAGCGGACAGGGTTGGTGGAAACACCATATATTTT	CASSPADRVGGNTIYF
TRBV5-4	once	TRBJ1-3	TRBD1	TGTGCCAGCAGCCTGACCCCCGACAGGGTCTCTGGAAACACCATATATTTT	CASSLTPDRVSGNTIYF
TRBV27	-	TRBJ1-6	-	TGTGCCAGCAGAACAAGTCGGAGCTCCTATAATTCACCCCTCCACTTT	CASRTSRSSYNSPLHF
TRBV21-1	-	TRBJ1-6	-	TGTGCCAGCAGCAAATGGGTGGGGGGATCCTATAATTCACCCCTCCACTTT	CASSKWVGGSYNSPLHF
TRBV27	once	TRBJ1-1	-	TGTGCCAGCTCAAACCGGGGGAACACTGAAGCTTTCTTT	CASSNRGNTEAFF
TRBV9	-	TRBJ1-4	TRBD1	TGTGCCAGCAGCGTGGGACAGGGGAGGGAAAAACTGTTTTTT	CASSVGQGREKLFF
TRBV12-5	-	TRBJ1-2	TRBD1	TGTGCTAGTGGGACAGGGTCTAACTATGGCTACACCTTC	CASGTGSNYGYTF
TRBV9	-	TRBJ1-2	TRBD1	TGTGCCAGCAGCGTAGGGGGACAGGACGATGGCTACACCTTC	CASSVGGQDDGYTF
TRBV2	-	TRBJ1-3	-	TGTGCCAGCAGTCAAGGACAGTCCATATATTTT	CASSQGQSIYF
TRBV19	-	TRBJ2-7	TRBD2	TGTGCCAGTAGTACCCCCACGGGACTAGCGGTTTACGAGCAGTACTTC	CASSTPTGLAVYEQYF
TRBV9	few	TRBJ2-5	-	TGTGCCAGCAGCGAGACTACGGGGAGGGAGACCCAGTACTTC	CASSETTGRETQYF
TRBV28	-	TRBJ1-2	-	TGTGCCACAAGGTCCGGAGGCGAGTATGGCTACACCTTC	CATRSGGEYGYTF
TRBV15	-	TRBJ2-7	TRBD1	TGTGCCACCAGAAGCCTCCAGGGACAGGTGACCTCCTACGAGCAGTACTTC	CATRSLQGQVTSYEQYF
TRBV28	-	TRBJ2-2	TRBD1	TGTGCCAGCAGTTCCGAACGCCGAGGGACAGGGGTATGGAGGGGGGAGCTGTTTTTT	CASSSERRGTGVWRGELFF
TRBV11-2	-	TRBJ2-3	TRBD1	TGTGCCAGCAGCAACTCGAGGACAGGCCCGAGCGATACGCAGTATTTT	CASSNSRTGPSDTQYF
TRBV7-2	-	TRBJ1-2	TRBD1	TGTGCCAGCAGCTCGTCACACAGGGGCCGGCAGGGTGGCTACACCTTC	CASSSSHRGRQGGYTF
TRBV5-6	-	TRBJ1-2	-	TGTGCCAGCAGCTTGGCCTCGAACAGCCCCCATGGCTACACCTTC	CASSLASNSPHGYTF
TRBV16	-	TRBJ1-3	-	TGTGCCAGCAGCCAACCACGAAAGGACTCAGATACCCACATACCCTCTGGAAACACCATATATTTT	CASSQPRKDSDTHIPSGNTIYF
TRBV4-1	once	TRBJ2-3	TRBD1	TGCGCCAGCAGCCAAGAGCCCGTGCGGACAGGGGGTGCAGATACGCAGTATTTT	CASSQEPVRTGGADTQYF